This entry lists 15 T cell receptor beta chains sequenced from one sample in a study of shared clonotypes between healthy human individuals. Terminally differentiated effector memory CD45RA+ cells were excluded from the naive CD8 cells, which were CD45RO-negative and positively selected for CCR7. Only in-frame clones appear in the TCRdb table, and some are missing; sequencing was by immunoSEQ multiplex PCR. The sample records some 2 million clones, approximately 94% being singletons. Sequencing was done on a sample of naive CD8+ T cells sorted from blood. These receptors were obtained from a man aged 18-30 years in good health.

Concerning this clone itself: Other DNA sequences in the sample encode the same CDR3. This chain links TRBV5-1 with TRBJ2-7; 9 bases line up with TRBD1. Per the germline V gene, CDR1 is SGHRS and CDR2 is YFSETQ. The CDR3 totals 14 residues. Trimming cost V 0 bases and J 4 bases; bases outside gene matches: 2. The chain's CDR3 is CASSLGQGVYEQYF. Written as DNA, the CDR3 is TGCGCCAGCAGCTTGGGACAGGGGGTATACGAGCAGTACTTC.

The chain couples TRBV28 to TRBJ1-4; D perhaps matches TRBD1 (6 bases). From germline, CDR1 is MDHEN and CDR2 SYDVKM. V shed 6 bases and J shed 7 bases, with 12 bases lying between them. This CDR3 contains 13 residues. The CDR3 protein is CASSPAGAEKLFF. Written as DNA, the CDR3 is TGTGCCAGCAGCCCTGCGGGGGCTGAAAAACTGTTTTTT.

The chain recombines TRBV28 with TRBJ2-5; a possible D gene is TRBD1 (6 bases). Looked up from germline, CDR1 is MDHEN and CDR2 is SYDVKM. CDR3 length: 14 amino acids. V shed 5 bases and J shed 5 bases, with 15 bases lying between them. CDR3 in amino acids: CASSDVQGLETQYF. The CDR3 DNA follows: TGTGCCAGCAGTGACGTACAGGGTCTGGAGACCCAGTACTTC.

Of note for this clone: The sample holds other DNA sequences that translate to the same CDR3. V is TRBV28 and J is TRBJ2-7, with unresolved D. The germline V and J ends were trimmed by 3 bases and 4 bases, with 4 bases remaining between them. Germline V gene sequence: CDR1 MDHEN, CDR2 SYDVKM. The CDR3 spans 11 residues. Written as DNA, the CDR3 is TGTGCCAGCAGTTTTATGTACGAGCAGTACTTC. It is translated as CASSFMYEQYF. Combining the CDR3 with reference TRBV28 and TRBJ2-7 gives the whole variable domain DVKVTQSSRYLVKRTGEKVFLECVQDMDHENMFWYRQDPGLGLRLIYFSYDVKMKEKGDIPEGYSVSREKKERFSLILESASTNQTSMYLCASSFMYEQYFGPGTRLTVT.

This rearrangement joins TRBV9 to TRBJ2-1; D uncertain. CDR1 is SGDLS, CDR2 YYNGEE, per germline. The V end lost 4 bases, the J end lost 8 bases, and 10 bases lay between the germline ends. The CDR3 extends over 12 amino acids. CDR3 protein: CASSSDPDEQFF. The CDR3 nucleotides read TGTGCCAGCAGCTCAGACCCGGATGAGCAGTTCTTC. The entire variable domain, with the rest obtained from reference TRBV9 and TRBJ2-1, is as follows: DSGVTQTPKHLITATGQRVTLRCSPRSGDLSVYWYQQSLDQGLQFLIQYYNGEERAKGNILERFSAQQFPDLHSELNLSSLELGDSALYFCASSSDPDEQFFGPGTRLTVL.

Worth noting for this clone: Other DNA sequences in the sample encode the same CDR3. V gene TRBV5-5 combines with J gene TRBJ2-7, with 9 positions matching TRBD1. The CDR3 covers 13 residues. V gave up 4 bases and J gave up 6 bases; unmatched junction bases: 5. The V gene's germline CDR1 is SGHKS and CDR2 YYEKEE (reference sequence). CDR3 coding DNA: TGTGCCAGCAGCGGGGACAGGGTGGGCGAGCAGTACTTC. Protein sequence: CASSGDRVGEQYF.

This chain uses TRBV11-2 with TRBJ1-2; 9 bases are a match to TRBD1. Germline V lookup: CDR1 SGHAT, CDR2 FQNNGV. This CDR3 region has 18 residues. The V and J ends lost 2 bases and 3 bases, in that order; junction bases with no gene match: 13. The CDR3 region has the DNA TGTGCCAGCAGCTTATATGTCGGGGGGACAGGGAAGGACTATGGCTACACCTTC. Its translation is CASSLYVGGTGKDYGYTF. The variable domain in full, completed from reference TRBV11-2 and TRBJ1-2, reads EAGVAQSPRYKIIEKRQSVAFWCNPISGHATLYWYQQILGQGPKLLIQFQNNGVVDDSQLPKDRFSAERLKGVDSTLKIQPAKLEDSAVYLCASSLYVGGTGKDYGYTFGSGTRLTVV.

This chain connects TRBV5-1 to TRBJ2-2; D gene unclear. This CDR3 region has 13 residues. Germline loops: CDR1 SGHRS, CDR2 YFSETQ. V shed 1 base and J shed 3 bases, with 4 bases lying between them. CDR3 DNA sequence: TGCGCCAGCAGCTTGTCTTACACCGGGGAGCTGTTTTTT. Translated, it gives CASSLSYTGELFF.

CDR3 in DNA: TGTGCCAGCAGCCCGGGACAGGGCAGTAAAATGTATAATTCACCCCTCCACTTT. It translates to CASSPGQGSKMYNSPLHF. The rearrangement joins TRBV14 to TRBJ1-6; 9 bases line up with TRBD1. Trimming cost V 4 bases and J 4 bases; bases outside gene matches: 11. Germline CDR1 SGHDN, CDR2 FVKESK. This CDR3 contains 18 residues.

The gene calls are TRBV5-4 and TRBJ1-4, with a tentative D call TRBD1 (6 bases). CDR1 is SGHNT, CDR2 YYREEE, per germline (reference sequence). V lost 2 bases and J 8 bases, leaving 22 bases between the germline ends. There are 17 residues in the CDR3. Written as DNA, the CDR3 is TGTGCCAGCAGCTTCTCCCTTGGGGGGGGCTTGAGGGAAAAACTGTTTTTT. The encoded protein is CASSFSLGGGLREKLFF.

With regard to this clone: The sample carries other DNA sequences with the same CDR3. The chain carries TRBV7-9 and TRBJ2-3; no clear D gene. The germline V and J ends were trimmed by 6 bases and 3 bases, with 4 bases remaining between them. The CDR3 is 11 residues long. Germline V lookup: CDR1 SEHNR, CDR2 FQNEAQ (reference sequence). CDR3 region: CASSLTDTQYF. CDR3 nucleotides: TGTGCCAGCAGTTTGACAGATACGCAGTATTTT.

The chain is built from TRBV4-1 and TRBJ2-7; no definite D call. Germline V gene data show CDR1 as MGHRA and CDR2 as YSYEKL. V lost 3 bases and J lost 2, with 20 bases in between. This CDR3 contains 17 residues. Here the CDR3 reads CASSHPQAVGIPYEQYF. In nucleotides, the CDR3 is TGCGCCAGCAGCCACCCGCAGGCAGTTGGGATCCCCTACGAGCAGTACTTC.

This rearrangement joins TRBV30 to TRBJ2-4, with no clear D. The CDR3 spans 13 residues. The V gene's germline CDR1 is GTSNPN and CDR2 SVGIG (reference sequence). V was shortened by 4 bases and J by 7 bases, with 14 bases between the two germline ends. The chain's CDR3 is CAWIADPENIQYF. The CDR3, as DNA: TGTGCCTGGATTGCAGATCCCGAGAACATTCAGTACTTC. Looking up the rest from reference TRBV30 and TRBJ2-4 gives the full variable domain: SQTIHQWPATLVQPVGSPLSLECTVEGTSNPNLYWYRQAAGRGLQLLFYSVGIGQISSEVPQNLSASRPQDRQFILSSKKLLLSDSGFYLCAWIADPENIQYFGAGTRLSVL.

The rearrangement links TRBV30 to TRBJ1-6, with TRBD1 as a possible D gene (5 bases). Germline-derived CDR1 and CDR2 are GTSNPN and SVGIG (reference sequence). The CDR3 spans 14 residues. Trimming removed 3 bases from V and 11 bases from J, with 17 bases in between. The CDR3 sequence: CAWSLWGGDPPLHF. The DNA for the CDR3 is TGTGCCTGGAGCCTATGGGGCGGGGACCCACCCCTCCACTTT.

The V call is TRBV6-1, the J call TRBJ2-2; D is unclear. From germline, CDR1 is MNHNS and CDR2 SASEGT. The CDR3 runs 11 residues. V lost 3 bases, J lost 7 bases, and 3 bases lay in between. DNA of the CDR3: TGTGCCAGCAGTGAGCACGGGGAGCTGTTTTTT. It yields the protein CASSEHGELFF.